These T cell receptor beta chains were read from a single sample in a study of T-cell reconstitution after alpha-beta-depleted transplantation in children. TCRdb re-called the PCR reads with MiXCR, one entry per CDR3 protein. The table includes about 830,000 distinct CDR3 sequences, under 20% detected once. This specimen consisted of PBMCs, mostly from graft donor cells, obtained 360 days after TCRalphabeta/CD19-depleted stem cell transplant. The source is a male patient aged 10-17 years who had a stem cell transplant for acute lymphoblastic leukemia, so the T cells may come from the graft donor. The CDR3 runs from the conserved cysteine through the conserved F or W. The D gene is left open where the match is weak. Expanded clones get a size class; other rows say once, few or many, or leave the size out.

V: TRBV4-2
length: 16
J: TRBJ2-1
size: -
D: -
CDR3: CASSQVRTYSYNEQFF

V: TRBV11-2
length: 18
J: TRBJ2-1
size: -
D: TRBD2
CDR3: CASSDSRGSGRVNNEQFF

V: TRBV4-1
length: 12
J: TRBJ2-5
size: -
D: TRBD1
CDR3: CASLGTEETQYF

V: TRBV10-3
length: 16
J: TRBJ2-7
size: -
D: -
CDR3: CAISGRSGTKGNEQYF

V: TRBV3-1
length: 16
J: TRBJ2-7
size: -
D: TRBD1
CDR3: CASSQNRDRRQYEQYF

V: TRBV7-3
length: 15
J: TRBJ2-7
size: -
D: -
CDR3: CASSLINLISYEQYF

V: TRBV7-9
length: 15
J: TRBJ2-1
size: few
D: TRBD1
CDR3: CASSLADRAHNEQFF

V: TRBV12-3/TRBV12-4
length: 14
J: TRBJ1-4
size: -
D: -
CDR3: CASSGQFGYEKLFF

V: TRBV18
length: 13
J: TRBJ2-1
size: -
D: TRBD1
CDR3: CASSPTGKDEQFF

V: TRBV12-3/TRBV12-4
length: 14
J: TRBJ1-2
size: -
D: TRBD1
CDR3: CASSFARGRDGYTF

V: TRBV5-1
length: 16
J: -
size: -
D: -
CDR3: CASSSRRGQDQETQFF

V: TRBV11-1
length: 19
J: TRBJ2-1
size: -
D: -
CDR3: CASSFAWRGPTSSYNEQFF

V: TRBV5-1
length: 15
J: TRBJ1-1
size: few
D: -
CDR3: CASTSRWTGNTEAFF

V: TRBV6-5
length: 17
J: TRBJ2-1
size: -
D: TRBD2
CDR3: CASSYWGSSGGYNEQFF